This T cell receptor beta chain was identified during a study of T cells of healthy individuals. V lost 5 bases and J lost 8, with 24 bases in between. Germline V gives CDR1 SNHLY, CDR2 FYNNEI. The CDR3 runs to 16 residues. TCRdb re-derived calls from the 5' RACE reads in MiXCR, one entry per CDR3 protein. The data hold 55,000 to 65,000 distinct CDR3 sequences, with around 15% observed a single time. The chain carries TRBV2 and TRBJ1-2, with D unclear. This sequence was found in a human donor in good health. The CDR3 sequence: CASSSTTSLWVNGYTF. The CDR3 DNA sequence: TGTGCCAGCAGTTCCACTACCTCTTTGTGGGTCAACGGCTACACCTTC.